The clone carrying this T cell receptor beta chain was seen ten or more times. The ends lost 1 base at V and 6 bases at J; junction bases unmatched: 5. Germline V gene lookup returns CDR1 SGDLS and CDR2 YYNGEE. The CDR3 covers 15 residues. The record originates from a study of T-cell reconstitution after alpha-beta-depleted transplantation in children. The library targeted TCRbeta and was prepared with unique molecular identifiers. TCRdb fed the PCR reads into MiXCR, producing one record per CDR3 protein. The sample comprises around 380,000 distinct CDR3 sequences, 11% of which are singletons, and 4.5% to 7% rests with the top ten.

The sample in question was PBMCs from the stem cell graft donor, obtained from the stem cell graft. This receptor was taken from a human donor who donated a stem cell graft to a child with acute myeloid leukemia. The chain carries TRBV9 and TRBJ2-1, with 9 bases identical to TRBD1. The CDR3 region is CASSVRGTGFNEQFF. For the CDR3, the DNA is TGTGCCAGCAGCGTAAGGGGGACAGGGTTCAATGAGCAGTTCTTC. The full variable domain, with the rest looked up from reference TRBV9 and TRBJ2-1, is DSGVTQTPKHLITATGQRVTLRCSPRSGDLSVYWYQQSLDQGLQFLIQYYNGEERAKGNILERFSAQQFPDLHSELNLSSLELGDSALYFCASSVRGTGFNEQFFGPGTRLTVL.